These 5 T cell receptor beta chains originate from one sample sequenced in a study of beta chain features in type 1 diabetes. Every isolated RNA sample was fully reverse transcribed, so sequencing captured expressed TCRB transcripts. Here immunoSEQ multiplex PCR was the method, and the copy in TCRdb shows in-frame clones only, minus some. The sample includes 680,000 or so clones, around 16% seen only once; the top ten take about 0.097%. The specimen was naive CD4+ T cells from blood. These receptors originate from a man aged 18-30 years in good health.

The table lists this clone with a few counts. This chain links TRBV4-3 with TRBJ1-5, with unresolved D. The V end was cut by 0 bases, the J end by 6 bases, with 18 bases between. The CDR3 loop spans 17 amino acids. Per the germline V gene, CDR1 is LGHNA and CDR2 is YSLEER. The CDR3 DNA reads as TGCGCCAGCAGCCAAGATCAAGCGGGGTCCGGGTTTCAGCCCCAGCATTTT. This sequence encodes CASSQDQAGSGFQPQHF.

The chain carries TRBV19 and TRBJ2-1; D may be TRBD1 or TRBD2 (5 bases each). The germline V gene encodes CDR1 LNHDA and CDR2 SQIVND (reference sequence). V dropped 7 bases and J dropped 6 bases, with 19 bases sitting between them. The CDR3 has 15 amino acids. CDR3 in amino acids: CASIHNGGARNEQFF. CDR3 coding DNA: TGTGCCAGTATCCACAATGGGGGAGCGCGCAATGAGCAGTTCTTC.

This clone appeared once. V usage is TRBV4-1 and J usage is TRBJ2-3, with TRBD2 matching over 7 bases. The CDR3 runs to 16 residues. Germline CDR1 reads MGHRA; CDR2 reads YSYEKL. V gave up 1 base and J gave up 2 bases; unmatched junction bases: 6. The CDR3: CASSQVSSGFTDTQYF. CDR3 bases: TGCGCCAGCAGCCAAGTGTCTAGCGGATTCACAGATACGCAGTATTTT.

The rearrangement joins TRBV7-8 to TRBJ1-5; 9 bases align to TRBD1. Germline loops: CDR1 SGHVS, CDR2 FQNEAQ. V was pared by 6 bases and J by 3 bases, with 6 bases of the junction left unmatched. This CDR3 contains 15 residues. This CDR3 reads CASRAGTGNNQPQHF. In nucleotides, the CDR3 is TGTGCCAGCAGGGCTGGGACAGGGAACAATCAGCCCCAGCATTTT.

This clone was recorded a few times. V gene TRBV9 combines with J gene TRBJ2-3; D not certain. Germline CDR1 reads SGDLS; CDR2 reads YYNGEE. The CDR3 sequence is 15 residues long. V lost 3 bases, J lost 0 bases, and 11 bases lay in between. The CDR3 region is CASSGRATSTDTQYF. The CDR3 DNA is TGTGCCAGCAGCGGACGGGCGACTAGCACAGATACGCAGTATTTT. The whole variable domain, filled in from reference TRBV9 and TRBJ2-3, reads DSGVTQTPKHLITATGQRVTLRCSPRSGDLSVYWYQQSLDQGLQFLIQYYNGEERAKGNILERFSAQQFPDLHSELNLSSLELGDSALYFCASSGRATSTDTQYFGPGTRLTVL.